This T cell receptor (beta chain) was found in a study of immune evolution from preneoplasia to lung adenocarcinoma. Study results and caveats: Later-stage lesions seemingly showed higher T cell density and diversity than normal lung.

With respect to this clone: No antigen is known for it.

CDR1 is LNHDA and CDR2 is SQIVND in the germline V gene (reference sequence). V was pared by 9 bases and J by 1 base, with 11 bases of the junction left unmatched. This CDR3 has 15 residues. Clones were read by immunoSEQ multiplex PCR, and TCRdb kept only the in-frame ones, dropping some. The sample yields about 5,800 clones, around 79% seen once. The sequenced sample was FFPE adjacent normal lung tissue. The rearrangement uses TRBV19 and TRBJ2-5, with 7 nucleotides matching TRBD1. The clonotype originates from a person aged 55-85 years with lung adenocarcinoma. The CDR3 region has the DNA TGTGCCAGCAGTCGGGGACAGTCTCCCCAAGAGACCCAGTACTTC. Translation: CASSRGQSPQETQYF.